This T cell receptor (beta chain) derives from a study of blood T cell repertoires in COVID-19 (dated by TCRdb to the early 2020s). About the investigation overall: Samples from collaborators originated in the United States, Italy and Spain and spanned both the acute and convalescent phases of COVID-19. The material from the prospective study consisted of cDNA or gDNA derived from T cells, B-cell-depleted T cells, or PBMCs. Deeply sampled blood TCRbeta repertoires from subjects exposed to, actively infected with, or recovered from COVID-19 were included in the dataset. A freely available public database, intended as a resource for researchers studying the immune response to SARS-CoV-2, is where the repertoires were released. Samples came from the ongoing ImmuneRACE study (first 160 participants) plus 1,254 subjects from 6 global collaborators. Nearly every sample came with metadata listing a de-identified subject ID, COVID-19 status, age in years and sex. Where HLA class I and class II types were available, the types were taken from metadata supplied by the sample provider, not from assay-based typing.

Concerning this clone: Its antigen is still unknown. Nothing much larger sits one base from this clone, and base qualities are not available.

From a lookup of the germline V gene, CDR1 and CDR2 are MNHEY and SVGAGI. The CDR3 sequence holds 16 residues, the cysteine and phenylalanine included. Only the CDR3 DNA stays, 48 bases, in frame from base 1. Trimmed from V: 4 bases; trimmed from J: 3 bases; junction bases lacking a gene match: 12. TCRbeta CDR3 regions were amplified from genomic DNA by means of the immunoSEQ Assay, a bias-controlled multiplex PCR. From the authors' description of their analysis: The number of nucleated cells in each sample was estimated by amplification of reference gene primers within the assay. To quantify the absolute abundance of each unique TCRbeta CDR3 rearrangement, sequence reads were collapsed and filtered. For each sample, productive Simpson clonality was calculated by taking the square root of Simpson's diversity index across productive rearrangements. TCRdb re-hosts the immuneACCESS table, in-frame sequences only. Its copies lack some clones; in the studies checked, an unresolved V gene accounts for under half of them, and the cause for the rest is not known. That table furnishes V, J and clone size, whereas the DNA furnished D and trimming. For this sample the table gives tens of thousands of clones, of which approximately 86% were detected only once. The ten largest clones add up to less than 7% of the sample.

Whole blood was collected in K2EDTA tubes by collaborating institutions according to the institutions' own protocols. Collaborator samples were shipped for TCRbeta analysis as frozen whole blood, isolated PBMCs, or DNA extracted from either sample type. What the work shows at the level of the full study, not this receptor alone: Clinical and demographic metadata were provided uncurated, with the amount varying by source and participant.

The sequence derives from a woman between 45 and 60 years old with acute or convalescent COVID-19. Sequences were obtained from peripheral blood. The sequence is built from TRBV6-5 and TRBJ2-7, with TRBD2 matching 7 junction bases. The CDR3 here reads CASSSPLARANYEQYF. In nucleotide form, the sequence is TGTGCCAGCAGTTCGCCACTAGCGCGGGCTAACTACGAGCAGTACTTC.